The clone carrying this T cell receptor (beta chain) came up many times. Its antigen remains unknown. The record originates from a study of CD8 T cells in ankylosing spondylitis. Study results and limitations: Within peripheral blood, clones linked to disease were CD8+ and relatively rare. For ankylosing spondylitis blood, a TCR beta motif of several highly homologous variants appeared characteristic. Some of these motif variants have turned up before, in reports on reactive arthritis synovial fluid and blood.

Each CDR3 protein is one row after TCRdb ran MiXCR on the 5' RACE reads. The top ten hold roughly 3.5% of the sample, which has fewer than 550,000 distinct CDR3 sequences, less than 6% seen once. There are 16 residues in the CDR3. Per germline, CDR1 MGHRA and CDR2 YSYEKL. V dropped 0 bases and J dropped 8 bases, with 17 bases sitting between them. The chain joins TRBV4-1 to TRBJ1-3, with D possibly TRBD1 on 5 matching bases. The specimen sequenced was blood, either unsorted or a sorted T cell fraction (not recorded which). This receptor was taken from a male donor with ankylosing spondylitis. CDR3 protein: CASSQEELAGHDTIYF. The CDR3 bases are TGCGCCAGCAGCCAAGAGGAACTAGCGGGGCACGACACCATATATTTT.